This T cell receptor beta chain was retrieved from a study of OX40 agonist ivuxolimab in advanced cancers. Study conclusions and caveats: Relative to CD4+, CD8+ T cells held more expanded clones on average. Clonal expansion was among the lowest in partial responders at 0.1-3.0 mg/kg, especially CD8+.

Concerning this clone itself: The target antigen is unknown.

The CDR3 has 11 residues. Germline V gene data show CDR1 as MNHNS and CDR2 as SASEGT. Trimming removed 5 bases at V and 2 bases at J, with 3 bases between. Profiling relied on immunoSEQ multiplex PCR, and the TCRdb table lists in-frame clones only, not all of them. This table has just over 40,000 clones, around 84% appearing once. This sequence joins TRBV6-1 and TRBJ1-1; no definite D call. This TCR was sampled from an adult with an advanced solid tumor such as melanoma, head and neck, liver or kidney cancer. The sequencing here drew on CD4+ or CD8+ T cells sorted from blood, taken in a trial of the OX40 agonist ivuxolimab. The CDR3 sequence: CASSINTEAFF. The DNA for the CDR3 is TGTGCCAGCAGTATTAACACTGAAGCTTTCTTT.